One sample yielded the 27 T cell receptor beta chains listed below, sequenced in a study of cytomegalovirus exposure and HLA in healthy donors. Assay: immunoSEQ multiplex PCR; the TCRdb copy retains only in-frame clones and omits some. The table lists about 130,000 clones, 80% to 90% of them singletons. Sequencing was carried out using PBMCs. Receptors were obtained from a woman younger than 35 in good health and CMV-seronegative.

The count of this clone is one. This chain uses TRBV28 with TRBJ1-2, with D unclear. Per the germline V gene, CDR1 is MDHEN and CDR2 is SYDVKM. The CDR3 consists of 14 residues. Trimming shortened V by 5 bases and J by 4 bases, and 14 bases separated the two germline ends. The CDR3 is CASSQSAVLYGYTF. In DNA, the CDR3 is TGTGCCAGCAGTCAAAGCGCAGTGCTCTATGGCTACACCTTC.

This clone showed up just once. The rearrangement uses TRBV5-1 and TRBJ1-6; D is uncertain. Trimming shortened V by 0 bases and J by 9 bases, and 16 bases separated the two germline ends. The CDR3 is made up of 16 amino acids. Germline V gives CDR1 SGHRS, CDR2 YFSETQ. CDR3 region: CASSLVSPGDGSPLHF. CDR3 DNA sequence: TGCGCCAGCAGCTTGGTATCTCCGGGAGATGGTTCACCCCTCCACTTT. The whole variable domain, remainder taken from reference TRBV5-1 and TRBJ1-6, is KAGVTQTPRYLIKTRGQQVTLSCSPISGHRSVSWYQQTPGQGLQFLFEYFSETQRNKGNFPGRFSGRQFSNSRSEMNVSTLELGDSALYLCASSLVSPGDGSPLHFGNGTRLTVT.

The rearrangement links TRBV15 to TRBJ2-7, with TRBD1 matching over 9 bases. J was trimmed by 5 bases and V by 0 bases; bases with no gene match: 5. Per germline, CDR1 LNHNV and CDR2 YYDKDF (reference sequence). The CDR3 totals 15 residues. The CDR3 loop is CATSRERTGVHEQYF. The CDR3 DNA reads as TGTGCCACCAGCAGAGAAAGGACAGGGGTTCACGAGCAGTACTTC.

This clone has more than one count but fewer than ten. The J gene is TRBJ1-6, the V gene TRBV6-5; D is unclear. Germline loops: CDR1 MNHEY, CDR2 SVGAGI. The CDR3 runs to 14 residues. V lost 2 bases to trimming and J lost 5 bases, with 7 bases between them. Here the CDR3 reads CASSYRQDNSPLHF. The CDR3 coding sequence is TGTGCCAGCAGTTACAGGCAGGATAATTCACCCCTCCACTTT.

This clone has only one observation. The V gene is TRBV15, the J gene TRBJ1-6; maybe TRBD1 (6 bases). The CDR3 sequence is 16 residues long. The germline V gene has CDR1 LNHNV and CDR2 YYDKDF (reference sequence). V was shortened by 0 bases and J by 10 bases, with 16 bases between the two germline ends. The CDR3 region is CATSREWVRGSSPLHF. The CDR3 bases are TGTGCCACCAGCAGAGAATGGGTCAGGGGATCATCACCCCTCCACTTT. Full variable domain (outside the CDR3, taken from reference TRBV15 and TRBJ1-6): DAMVIQNPRYQVTQFGKPVTLSCSQTLNHNVMYWYQQKSSQAPKLLFHYYDKDFNNEADTPDNFQSRRPNTSFCFLDIRSPGLGDTAMYLCATSREWVRGSSPLHFGNGTRLTVT.

The chain has TRBV6-5 and TRBJ1-1; TRBD1 matches at 7 bases. This CDR3 has 15 amino acids. Germline-derived CDR1 and CDR2 are MNHEY and SVGAGI. The trim removed 6 bases at V and 0 bases at J, leaving 7 bases unmatched. CDR3 amino acids: CASSRDSQMNTEAFF. In nucleotides, the CDR3 is TGTGCCAGCAGCCGGGACAGCCAAATGAACACTGAAGCTTTCTTT.

The genes are TRBV6-5 and TRBJ1-6; D not certain. Trimming shortened V by 8 bases and J by 0 bases, and 8 bases separated the two germline ends. Germline V gives CDR1 MNHEY, CDR2 SVGAGI. The CDR3 contains 14 residues. CDR3 bases: TGTGCCAGCTACTCGAGCTCCTATAATTCACCCCTCCACTTT. It is translated as CASYSSSYNSPLHF.

To note about this clone: Other DNA sequences in this specimen translate into the identical CDR3. The V gene is TRBV7-8, the J gene TRBJ1-1; 8 bases match TRBD1. The CDR3 length is 13 residues. Trimming removed 6 bases from V and 3 bases from J; junction bases left unmatched: 3. Germline V gene sequence: CDR1 SGHVS, CDR2 FQNEAQ. This CDR3 is CASSLTGDTEAFF. CDR3 bases: TGTGCCAGCAGTTTGACAGGGGACACTGAAGCTTTCTTT.

The chain carries TRBV7-2 and TRBJ1-2; D not resolved. The V and J ends lost 5 bases and 3 bases respectively, with 13 bases between them. CDR1 and CDR2 (germline): SGHTA, FQGNSA. The CDR3 consists of 14 residues. The CDR3 sequence is CASSVSTEYYGYTF. The CDR3 DNA sequence: TGTGCCAGCAGCGTTTCAACAGAGTACTATGGCTACACCTTC.

This chain uses TRBV14 with TRBJ2-5; a possible D gene is TRBD2 (5 bases). Between the trimmed V and J ends, which lost 1 base and 3 bases, there was a span of 6 bases. In germline, CDR1 is SGHDN, CDR2 FVKESK. There are 13 residues in the CDR3. CDR3 nucleotides: TGTGCCAGCAGCCAAGGACTAAAAGAGACCCAGTACTTC. Protein product: CASSQGLKETQYF.

This chain connects TRBV21-1 to TRBJ2-2; TRBD1 was called by the table and not checked on the DNA. TRBV21-1 is described as a pseudogene. The CDR3 contains 15 residues. The CDR3 nucleotides read TGTGCCAGCAGGGGGGACATATCAAACACCGGGGAGCTGTTTTTT. It is translated as CASRGDISNTGELFF.

The chain couples TRBV2 to TRBJ1-2; 7 nucleotides agree with TRBD1. Germline loops: CDR1 SNHLY, CDR2 FYNNEI. The V gene end was trimmed by 2 bases and the J gene end by 12 bases; junction bases not matched to a gene: 3. This CDR3 is built from 11 residues. In DNA form, the CDR3 reads TGTGCCAGCAGTGAAACCGGGACAGACACCTTC. It translates to CASSETGTDTF.

The chain employs TRBV6-4 and TRBJ1-2, with D perhaps TRBD1 (6 bases). This CDR3 is 16 amino acids long. Germline-derived CDR1 and CDR2 are MRHNA and SNTAGT. Trimming pared 6 bases from V and 0 bases from J, leaving 17 bases between. CDR3 residues: CASSATDRRANYGYTF. CDR3 coding DNA: TGTGCCAGCAGCGCTACCGACAGGCGAGCTAACTATGGCTACACCTTC.

The chain recombines TRBV5-8 with TRBJ2-1; D gene unclear. V dropped 2 bases and J dropped 0 bases, with 9 bases sitting between them. The CDR3 runs 15 residues. Germline loops: CDR1 SGHTS, CDR2 YDEGEE. CDR3 amino acids: CASSLPGRSYNEQFF. The DNA of the CDR3 is TGTGCCAGCAGCTTACCCGGTCGCTCCTACAATGAGCAGTTCTTC.

The CDR3 sequence is CASSLDPGNTGELFF. As DNA, the CDR3 is TGTGCCAGCAGCTTAGATCCAGGGAACACCGGGGAGCTGTTTTTT. V usage is TRBV7-9 and J usage is TRBJ2-2; D gene unclear. This CDR3 region has 15 residues. V gave up 1 base and J gave up 1 base, with 7 bases separating them. Germline V gene sequence: CDR1 SEHNR, CDR2 FQNEAQ (reference sequence). The full variable domain, rest sourced from reference TRBV7-9 and TRBJ2-2, is DTGVSQNPRHKITKRGQNVTFRCDPISEHNRLYWYRQTLGQGPEFLTYFQNEAQLEKSRLLSDRFSAERPKGSFSTLEIQRTEQGDSAMYLCASSLDPGNTGELFFGEGSRLTVL.

The CDR3 loop reads CASRATGTGVYEQYF. The CDR3 DNA sequence: TGTGCCAGCAGAGCAACCGGGACAGGGGTCTACGAGCAGTACTTC. The chain is built from TRBV2 and TRBJ2-7; 10 bases match TRBD1. The CDR3 covers 15 residues. Germline values: CDR1 SNHLY, CDR2 FYNNEI. The V segment lost 6 bases and the J segment 3 bases; nucleotides outside the gene matches: 8.

The chain is built from TRBV6-1 and TRBJ2-7; possibly TRBD1 for D (5 bases). V lost 8 bases, J lost 6 bases, and 14 bases lay in between. Germline V gene lookup returns CDR1 MNHNS and CDR2 SASEGT. This CDR3 spans 12 amino acids. The CDR3 sequence is CASGRVSSEQYF. For the CDR3, the DNA is TGTGCCAGCGGCAGGGTCTCTAGCGAGCAGTACTTC.

This clone was seen more than once but under ten times. The rearrangement links TRBV6-1 to TRBJ1-5; the D gene is possibly TRBD1 (5 bases). This CDR3 has 13 residues. The germline gives CDR1 MNHNS, CDR2 SASEGT. V lost 10 bases and J 7 bases, leaving 17 bases between the germline ends. CDR3 loop: CATDPGVGQPQHF. Here the CDR3 DNA reads TGTGCCACGGACCCGGGGGTCGGGCAGCCCCAGCATTTT.

This chain links TRBV6-1 with TRBJ2-1; TRBD1 aligns across 9 bases. The germline gives CDR1 MNHNS, CDR2 SASEGT. CDR3 length equals 14 residues. Trimming at V came to 5 bases and at J to 6 bases, leaving 5 bases not matched to a gene. The CDR3 spells CASSSKGQGNEQFF. As DNA, the CDR3 is TGTGCCAGCAGTTCCAAGGGACAGGGCAATGAGCAGTTCTTC.

This rearrangement joins TRBV7-9 to TRBJ1-5, with a possible D match to TRBD1 (6 bases). CDR1 and CDR2 (germline): SEHNR, FQNEAQ (reference sequence). V lost 5 bases and J lost 5, with 13 bases in between. The CDR3 covers 14 residues. The CDR3 loop is CASSAQGGYQPQHF. Here the CDR3 DNA reads TGTGCCAGCAGCGCACAGGGTGGATATCAGCCCCAGCATTTT.

The chain is built from TRBV6-5 and TRBJ1-2; D is unclear. Trimming took 2 bases from V and 7 from J, leaving 5 bases between them. Per the germline V gene, CDR1 is MNHEY and CDR2 is SVGAGI. The CDR3 sequence is 11 residues long. CDR3 in amino acids: CASSYAGGYTF. As DNA, the CDR3 is TGTGCCAGCAGTTACGCGGGTGGCTACACCTTC.

The V gene is TRBV27, the J gene TRBJ1-2; unclear D gene. Germline loops: CDR1 MNHEY, CDR2 SMNVEV (reference sequence). CDR3 length equals 15 residues. Trimming took 1 base from V and 4 from J, leaving 13 bases between them. The DNA of the CDR3 is TGTGCCAGCAGTTTATGGTTGCTGGCCCTCTATGGCTACACCTTC. Its protein product is CASSLWLLALYGYTF.

Regarding this clone: Other nucleotide sequences in the sample specify the same CDR3. The CDR3 sequence is CASSSGTGEETQYF. CDR3 nucleotide sequence: TGTGCCAGCAGCTCCGGGACAGGGGAAGAGACCCAGTACTTC. The chain carries TRBV7-7 and TRBJ2-5; 10 bases line up with TRBD1. Losses at the gene ends were 4 bases for V and 3 bases for J; bases not matched to a gene: 2. This CDR3 comprises 14 residues. The germline V gene has CDR1 SSHAT and CDR2 FNYEAQ (reference sequence).

The chain employs TRBV29-1 and TRBJ2-2, with 14 bases matching TRBD2. The CDR3 is 17 amino acids. After removal of 6 bases from V and 0 bases from J, the junction contained 6 bases not matched to a gene. Germline V gene data show CDR1 as SQVTM and CDR2 as ANQGSEA. The CDR3 loop reads CSVAGTSGGPNTGELFF. For the CDR3, the DNA is TGCAGCGTGGCCGGGACTAGCGGGGGCCCGAACACCGGGGAGCTGTTTTTT.

The V gene is TRBV19, the J gene TRBJ1-2; TRBD1 matches 7 bases. Trimming cost V 9 bases and J 2 bases; bases outside gene matches: 3. The CDR3 length is 12 residues. Germline values: CDR1 LNHDA, CDR2 SQIVND (reference sequence). In nucleotides, the CDR3 is TGTGCCAGCTTGACAGGGAACTATGGCTACACCTTC. It specifies CASLTGNYGYTF.

The V and J genes are TRBV27 and TRBJ2-2; TRBD1 is a possible D gene (5 bases). From germline, CDR1 is MNHEY and CDR2 SMNVEV (reference sequence). Trimming stripped 7 bases from V and 2 bases from J, with 11 bases between. The CDR3 consists of 14 residues. CDR3 protein: CASNQGINTGELFF. CDR3 coding DNA: TGTGCCAGCAATCAGGGAATCAACACCGGGGAGCTGTTTTTT.

This chain links TRBV15 with TRBJ1-2; no reliable D call. V lost 0 bases and J lost 4, with 12 bases in between. Germline values: CDR1 LNHNV, CDR2 YYDKDF (reference sequence). The CDR3 spans 15 residues. Here the CDR3 reads CATSRDKSTAYGYTF. In DNA, the CDR3 is TGTGCCACCAGCAGAGATAAGTCAACAGCCTATGGCTACACCTTC.